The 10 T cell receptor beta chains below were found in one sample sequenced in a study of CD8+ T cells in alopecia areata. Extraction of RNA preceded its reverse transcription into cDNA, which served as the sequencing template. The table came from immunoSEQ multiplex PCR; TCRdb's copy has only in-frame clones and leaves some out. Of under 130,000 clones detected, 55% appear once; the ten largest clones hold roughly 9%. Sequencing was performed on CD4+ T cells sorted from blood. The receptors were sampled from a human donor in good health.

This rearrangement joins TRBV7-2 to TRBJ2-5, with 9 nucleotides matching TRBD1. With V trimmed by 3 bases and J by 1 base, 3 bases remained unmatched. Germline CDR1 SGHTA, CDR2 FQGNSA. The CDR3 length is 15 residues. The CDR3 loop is CASSFQQGAQETQYF. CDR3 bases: TGTGCCAGCAGCTTCCAACAGGGGGCCCAAGAGACCCAGTACTTC. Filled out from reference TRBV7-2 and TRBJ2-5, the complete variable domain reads GAGVSQSPSNKVTEKGKDVELRCDPISGHTALYWYRQSLGQGLEFLIYFQGNSAPDKSGLPSDRFSAERTGGSVSTLTIQRTQQEDSAVYLCASSFQQGAQETQYFGPGTRLLVL.

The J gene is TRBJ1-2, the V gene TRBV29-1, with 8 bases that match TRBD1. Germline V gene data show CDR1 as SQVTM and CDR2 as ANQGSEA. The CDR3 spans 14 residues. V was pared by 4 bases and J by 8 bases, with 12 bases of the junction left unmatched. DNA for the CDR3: TGCAGCGTTGCGTTCGGACAGGGCGTCGGGGGCTACACCTTC. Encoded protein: CSVAFGQGVGGYTF.

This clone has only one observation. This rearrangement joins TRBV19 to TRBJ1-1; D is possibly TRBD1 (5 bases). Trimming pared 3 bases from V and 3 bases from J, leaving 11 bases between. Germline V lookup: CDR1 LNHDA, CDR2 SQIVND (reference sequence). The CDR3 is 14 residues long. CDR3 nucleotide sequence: TGTGCCAGTAGTATTCGGCAGGGAGACACTGAAGCTTTCTTT. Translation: CASSIRQGDTEAFF.

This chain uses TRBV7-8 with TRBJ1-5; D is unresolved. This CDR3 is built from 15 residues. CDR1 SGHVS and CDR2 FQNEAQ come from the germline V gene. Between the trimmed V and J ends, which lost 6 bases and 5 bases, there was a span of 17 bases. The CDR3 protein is CASSKWSIVDQPQHF. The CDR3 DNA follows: TGTGCCAGCAGTAAGTGGAGTATCGTCGATCAGCCCCAGCATTTT.

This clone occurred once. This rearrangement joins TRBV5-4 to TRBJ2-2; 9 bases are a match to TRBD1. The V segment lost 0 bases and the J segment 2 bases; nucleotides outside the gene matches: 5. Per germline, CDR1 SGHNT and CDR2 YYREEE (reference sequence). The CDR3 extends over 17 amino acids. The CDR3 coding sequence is TGTGCCAGCAGCTTGGGGCTGACAGGGGGTAACACCGGGGAGCTGTTTTTT. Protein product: CASSLGLTGGNTGELFF.

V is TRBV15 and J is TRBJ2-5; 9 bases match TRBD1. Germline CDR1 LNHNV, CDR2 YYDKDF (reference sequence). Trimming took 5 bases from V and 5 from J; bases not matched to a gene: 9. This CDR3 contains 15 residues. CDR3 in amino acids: CATSRADRGGETQYF. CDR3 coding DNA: TGTGCCACCAGCCGAGCGGACAGGGGTGGTGAGACCCAGTACTTC.

CDR3 sequence reads: CAWRNPGQGTNSPLHF. The DNA of the CDR3 is TGTGCCTGGAGGAATCCGGGACAGGGGACTAATTCACCCCTCCACTTT. This chain joins TRBV30 and TRBJ1-6; 10 nucleotides align to TRBD1. The germline gives CDR1 GTSNPN, CDR2 SVGIG (reference sequence). The V gene end was trimmed by 3 bases and the J gene end by 6 bases; junction bases not matched to a gene: 8. The CDR3 has 16 residues.

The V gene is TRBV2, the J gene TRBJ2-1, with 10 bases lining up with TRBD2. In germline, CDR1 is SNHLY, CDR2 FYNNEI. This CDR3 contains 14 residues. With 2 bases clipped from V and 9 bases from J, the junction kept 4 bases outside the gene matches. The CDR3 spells CASSEWSGGGEQFF. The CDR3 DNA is TGTGCCAGCAGTGAATGGAGCGGGGGGGGTGAGCAGTTCTTC.

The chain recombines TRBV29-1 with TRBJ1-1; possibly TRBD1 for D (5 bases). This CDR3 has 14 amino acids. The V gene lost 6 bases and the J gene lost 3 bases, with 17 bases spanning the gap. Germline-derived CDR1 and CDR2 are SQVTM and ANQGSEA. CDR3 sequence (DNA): TGCAGCGTCGCTGCTCGGAGCAGGGACACTGAAGCTTTCTTT. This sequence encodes CSVAARSRDTEAFF.

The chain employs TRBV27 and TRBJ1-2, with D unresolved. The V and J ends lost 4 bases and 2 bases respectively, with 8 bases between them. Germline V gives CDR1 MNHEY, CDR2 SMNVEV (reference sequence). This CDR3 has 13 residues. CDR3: CASSSIGNYGYTF. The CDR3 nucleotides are TGTGCCAGCAGTTCCATCGGGAACTATGGCTACACCTTC.